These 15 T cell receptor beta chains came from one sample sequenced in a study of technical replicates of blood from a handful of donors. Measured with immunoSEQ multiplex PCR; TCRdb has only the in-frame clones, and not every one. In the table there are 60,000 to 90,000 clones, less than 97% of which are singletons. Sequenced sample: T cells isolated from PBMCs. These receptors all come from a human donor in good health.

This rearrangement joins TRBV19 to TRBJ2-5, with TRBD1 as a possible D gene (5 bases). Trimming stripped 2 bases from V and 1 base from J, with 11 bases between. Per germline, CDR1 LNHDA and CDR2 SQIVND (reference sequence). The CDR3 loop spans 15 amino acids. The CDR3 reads CASSIRVTAQETQYF. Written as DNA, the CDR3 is TGTGCCAGTAGTATAAGGGTGACAGCCCAAGAGACCCAGTACTTC.

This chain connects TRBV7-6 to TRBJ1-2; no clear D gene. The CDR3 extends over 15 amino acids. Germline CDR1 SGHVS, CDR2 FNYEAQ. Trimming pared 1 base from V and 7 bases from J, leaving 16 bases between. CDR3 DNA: TGTGCCAGCAGCTTAGAAGGAGAGGGTCCATCTGGCTACACCTTC. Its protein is CASSLEGEGPSGYTF.

Here the CDR3 reads CASSLGNSGNTIYF. CDR3 bases: TGTGCCAGCAGCTTAGGTAACTCTGGAAACACCATATATTTT. The rearrangement uses TRBV7-2 and TRBJ1-3; D not resolved. Trimming took 1 base from V and 0 from J, leaving 4 bases between them. This CDR3 has 14 residues. In germline, CDR1 is SGHTA, CDR2 FQGNSA.

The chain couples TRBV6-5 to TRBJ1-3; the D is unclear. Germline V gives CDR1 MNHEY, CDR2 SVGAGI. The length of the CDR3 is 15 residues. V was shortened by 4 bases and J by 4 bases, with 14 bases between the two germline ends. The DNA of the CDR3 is TGTGCCAGCAGTTTCCGAACTAACCCCGGAAACACCATATATTTT. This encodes CASSFRTNPGNTIYF.

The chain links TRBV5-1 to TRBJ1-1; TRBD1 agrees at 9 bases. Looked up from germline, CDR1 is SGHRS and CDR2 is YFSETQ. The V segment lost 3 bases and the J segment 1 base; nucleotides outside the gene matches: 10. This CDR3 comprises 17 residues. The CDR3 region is CASSSNPPGQGNTEAFF. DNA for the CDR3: TGCGCCAGCAGCTCGAACCCCCCGGGACAGGGGAACACTGAAGCTTTCTTT. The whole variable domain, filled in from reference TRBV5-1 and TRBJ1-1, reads KAGVTQTPRYLIKTRGQQVTLSCSPISGHRSVSWYQQTPGQGLQFLFEYFSETQRNKGNFPGRFSGRQFSNSRSEMNVSTLELGDSALYLCASSSNPPGQGNTEAFFGQGTRLTVV.

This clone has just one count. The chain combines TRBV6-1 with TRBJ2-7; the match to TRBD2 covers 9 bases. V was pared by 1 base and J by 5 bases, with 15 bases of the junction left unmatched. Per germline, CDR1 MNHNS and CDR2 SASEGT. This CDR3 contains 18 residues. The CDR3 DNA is TGTGCCAGCAGTGAAGTCGGGTCTCTAGCGGGACCTGGGAACGAGCAGTACTTC. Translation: CASSEVGSLAGPGNEQYF.

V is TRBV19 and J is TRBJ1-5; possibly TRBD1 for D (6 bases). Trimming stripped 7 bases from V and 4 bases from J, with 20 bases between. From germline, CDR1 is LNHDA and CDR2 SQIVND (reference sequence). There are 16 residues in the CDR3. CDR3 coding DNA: TGTGCCAGTACCCCCTGGCGGACAGACTTTAATCAGCCCCAGCATTTT. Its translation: CASTPWRTDFNQPQHF. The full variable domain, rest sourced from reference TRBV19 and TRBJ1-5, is DGGITQSPKYLFRKEGQNVTLSCEQNLNHDAMYWYRQDPGQGLRLIYYSQIVNDFQKGDIAEGYSVSREKKESFPLTVTSAQKNPTAFYLCASTPWRTDFNQPQHFGDGTRLSIL.

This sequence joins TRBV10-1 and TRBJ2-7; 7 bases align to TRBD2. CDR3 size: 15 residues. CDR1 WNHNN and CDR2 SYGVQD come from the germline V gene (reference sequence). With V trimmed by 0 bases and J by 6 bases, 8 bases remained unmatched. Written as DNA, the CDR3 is TGCGCCAGCAGTGAGTCGGGGGAGGGCCAACGCGAGCAGTACTTC. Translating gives CASSESGEGQREQYF.

CDR3 sequence reads: CASSQAGQGFFGANVLTF. In nucleotides, the CDR3 is TGCGCCAGCAGCCAAGCGGGACAGGGTTTCTTTGGGGCCAACGTCCTGACTTTC. This chain joins TRBV4-1 and TRBJ2-6, with TRBD1 matching over 9 bases. Trimming took 1 base from V and 3 from J; bases not matched to a gene: 7. Germline V gives CDR1 MGHRA, CDR2 YSYEKL. The CDR3 has 18 residues.

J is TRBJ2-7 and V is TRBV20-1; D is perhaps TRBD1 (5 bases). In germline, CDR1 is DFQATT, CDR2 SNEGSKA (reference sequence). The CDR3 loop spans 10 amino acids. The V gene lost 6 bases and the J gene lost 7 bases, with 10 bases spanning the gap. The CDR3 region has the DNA TGCAGTGCCTCAGGGCGGGAGCAGTACTTC. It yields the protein CSASGREQYF.

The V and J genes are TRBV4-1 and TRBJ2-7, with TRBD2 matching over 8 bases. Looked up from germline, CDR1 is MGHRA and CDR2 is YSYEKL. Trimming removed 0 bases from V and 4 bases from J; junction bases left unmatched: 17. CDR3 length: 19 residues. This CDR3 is CASSQDFPGLVKLEYEQYF. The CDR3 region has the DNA TGCGCCAGCAGCCAAGATTTCCCGGGACTAGTAAAACTCGAGTACGAGCAGTACTTC.

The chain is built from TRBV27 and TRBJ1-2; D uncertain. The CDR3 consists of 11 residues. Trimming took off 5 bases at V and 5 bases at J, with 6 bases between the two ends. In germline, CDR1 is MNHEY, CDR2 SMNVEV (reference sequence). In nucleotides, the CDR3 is TGTGCCAGCAGTCCGCGTTATGGCTACACCTTC. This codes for CASSPRYGYTF.

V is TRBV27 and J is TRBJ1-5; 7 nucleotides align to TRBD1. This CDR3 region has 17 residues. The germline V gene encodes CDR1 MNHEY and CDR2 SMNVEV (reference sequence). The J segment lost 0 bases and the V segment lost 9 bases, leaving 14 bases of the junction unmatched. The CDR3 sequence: CASRKGAPLYSNQPQHF. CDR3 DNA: TGTGCCAGTCGTAAGGGGGCCCCCCTATATAGCAATCAGCCCCAGCATTTT.

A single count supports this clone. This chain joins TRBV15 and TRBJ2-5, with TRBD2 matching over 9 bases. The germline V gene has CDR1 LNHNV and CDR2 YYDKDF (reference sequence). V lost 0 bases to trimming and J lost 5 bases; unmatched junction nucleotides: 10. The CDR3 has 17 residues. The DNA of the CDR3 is TGTGCCACCAGCAGAGATCGGGGCGGGAGGGCCGGGGAGACCCAGTACTTC. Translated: CATSRDRGGRAGETQYF.

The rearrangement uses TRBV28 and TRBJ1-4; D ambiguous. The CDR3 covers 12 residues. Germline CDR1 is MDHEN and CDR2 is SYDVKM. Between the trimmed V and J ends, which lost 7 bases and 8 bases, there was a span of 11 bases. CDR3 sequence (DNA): TGTGCCAGCATGAGAGCCTACGAAAAACTGTTTTTT. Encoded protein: CASMRAYEKLFF.